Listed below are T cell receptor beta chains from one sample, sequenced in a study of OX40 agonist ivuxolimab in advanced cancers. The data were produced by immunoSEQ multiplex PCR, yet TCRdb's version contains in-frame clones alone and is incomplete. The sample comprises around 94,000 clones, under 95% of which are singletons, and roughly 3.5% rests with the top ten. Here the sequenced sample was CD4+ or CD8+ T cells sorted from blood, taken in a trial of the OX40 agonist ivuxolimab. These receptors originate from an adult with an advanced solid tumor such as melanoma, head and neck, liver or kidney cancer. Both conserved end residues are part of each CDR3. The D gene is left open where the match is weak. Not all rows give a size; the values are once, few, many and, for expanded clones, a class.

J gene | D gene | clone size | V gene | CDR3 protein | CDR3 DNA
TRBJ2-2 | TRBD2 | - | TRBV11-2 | CASSWTSGTGELFF | TGTGCCAGCAGCTGGACTAGCGGCACCGGGGAGCTGTTTTTT
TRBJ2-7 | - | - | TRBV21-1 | CASSKIWTSPPYEQYF | TGTGCCAGCAGCAAAATATGGACTAGCCCGCCCTACGAGCAGTACTTC
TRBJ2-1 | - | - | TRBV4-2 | CASGGASAPQQFF | TGTGCCAGCGGCGGGGCTAGCGCGCCCCAACAGTTCTTC
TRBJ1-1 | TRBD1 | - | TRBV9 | CASSVEGQPGPEYTEAFF | TGTGCCAGCAGCGTAGAGGGACAGCCTGGACCAGAATACACTGAAGCTTTCTTT
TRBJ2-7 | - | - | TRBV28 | CASSFRDVAYEQYF | TGTGCCAGCAGTTTCCGTGACGTAGCCTACGAGCAGTACTTC
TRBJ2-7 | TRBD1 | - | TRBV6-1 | CASSWGQGDYEQYF | TGTGCCAGCAGTTGGGGACAGGGGGACTACGAGCAGTACTTC
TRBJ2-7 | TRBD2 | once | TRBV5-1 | CASSNHLAGVLYEQYF | TGCGCCAGCAGCAACCACCTAGCGGGGGTGCTCTACGAGCAGTACTTC
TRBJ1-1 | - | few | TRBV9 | CASSVAGGATEAFF | TGTGCCAGCAGCGTAGCTGGGGGGGCCACTGAAGCTTTCTTT
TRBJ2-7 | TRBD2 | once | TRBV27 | CASSLSPNQPGLAYEQYF | TGTGCCAGCAGTTTATCGCCAAATCAGCCGGGACTAGCGTACGAGCAGTACTTC
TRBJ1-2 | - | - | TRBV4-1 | CASSRTPGRGEGGYTF | TGCGCCAGCAGCCGGACCCCGGGGCGGGGGGAAGGTGGCTACACCTTC
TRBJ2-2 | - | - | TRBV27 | CASSFPHSGTGELFF | TGTGCCAGCAGTTTCCCCCACTCGGGCACCGGGGAGCTGTTTTTT
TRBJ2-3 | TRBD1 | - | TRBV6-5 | CASSYGTGLTDTQYF | TGTGCCAGCAGTTACGGGACAGGGCTCACGGATACGCAGTATTTT
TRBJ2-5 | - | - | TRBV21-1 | CARTSGSVETQYF | TGTGCCAGAACAAGTGGGTCGGTAGAGACCCAGTACTTC
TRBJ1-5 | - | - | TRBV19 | CASTGPAVLNEVNQPQHF | TGTGCCAGTACCGGCCCGGCAGTCTTAAATGAGGTCAATCAGCCCCAGCATTTT
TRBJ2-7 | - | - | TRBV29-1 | CSVEGEAGAYYEQYF | TGCAGCGTTGAAGGGGAGGCAGGGGCGTACTACGAGCAGTACTTC
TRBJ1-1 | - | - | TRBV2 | CASSGSPEAFF | TGTGCCAGCAGTGGGTCACCTGAAGCTTTCTTT
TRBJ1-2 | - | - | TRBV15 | CATSRALSRAYGYTF | TGTGCCACCAGCAGAGCTCTCTCCAGGGCTTATGGCTACACCTTC
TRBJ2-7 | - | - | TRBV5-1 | CASSLASDNSYEQYF | TGCGCCAGCAGCTTGGCTAGCGACAACTCCTACGAGCAGTACTTC
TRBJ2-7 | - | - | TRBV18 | CASSPQDGVYEQYF | TGTGCCAGCTCACCCCAAGATGGAGTCTACGAGCAGTACTTC
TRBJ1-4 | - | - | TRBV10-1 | CASSESGAEKLFF | TGCGCCAGCAGTGAGTCGGGAGCTGAAAAACTGTTTTTT
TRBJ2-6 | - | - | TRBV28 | CASSFSGGAGANVLTF | TGTGCCAGCAGTTTTTCTGGAGGGGCCGGGGCCAACGTCCTGACTTTC
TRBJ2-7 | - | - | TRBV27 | CASSPTRGLTEQYF | TGTGCCAGCAGTCCCACGAGGGGCCTAACCGAGCAGTACTTC
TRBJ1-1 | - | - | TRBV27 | CASSLGLGTEAFF | TGTGCCAGCAGTTTGGGGTTAGGCACTGAAGCTTTCTTT
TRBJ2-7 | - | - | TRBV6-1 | CASSEAYGEQYF | TGTGCCAGCAGTGAAGCGTACGGCGAGCAGTACTTC
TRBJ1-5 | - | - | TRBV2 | CASSEFRGNQPQHF | TGTGCCAGCAGTGAATTTCGGGGCAATCAGCCCCAGCATTTT
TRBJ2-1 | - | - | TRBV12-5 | CASGLVRTGYGSINEQFF | TGTGCTAGTGGTTTGGTACGAACAGGGTACGGTAGTATCAATGAGCAGTTCTTC
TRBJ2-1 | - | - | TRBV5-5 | CASEGAPNEQFF | TGTGCCAGCGAAGGGGCGCCCAATGAGCAGTTCTTC
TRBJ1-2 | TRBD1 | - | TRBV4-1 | CASSQDHRGTYGYTF | TGCGCCAGCAGCCAAGATCACAGGGGGACTTATGGCTACACCTTC
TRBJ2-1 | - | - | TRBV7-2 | CASSFRTYNEQFF | TGTGCCAGCAGCTTTAGAACGTACAATGAGCAGTTCTTC
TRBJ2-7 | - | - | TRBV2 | CATDPNRDGGYEQYF | TGTGCCACCGACCCTAACAGGGACGGGGGGTACGAGCAGTACTTC
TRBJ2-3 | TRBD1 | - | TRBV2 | CARFAPDRAGDTQYF | TGTGCCAGGTTCGCCCCCGACAGGGCCGGGGATACGCAGTATTTT